Below, 13 T cell receptor beta chains from the same sample are listed, as sequenced in a study of blood T cell repertoires in COVID-19. The data were produced by immunoSEQ multiplex PCR, yet TCRdb's version contains in-frame clones alone and is incomplete. This repertoire shows 65,000 to 90,000 clones, roughly 87% found once; its top ten account for roughly 3.1%. The sequencing sample was made of peripheral blood. These receptors came from a woman between 45 and 60 years old with active or convalescent COVID-19.

This rearrangement joins TRBV30 to TRBJ1-3; D may be TRBD1 (5 bases). There are 14 residues in the CDR3. V was trimmed by 1 base and J by 2 bases, leaving 9 bases between them. Germline V lookup: CDR1 GTSNPN, CDR2 SVGIG (reference sequence). CDR3: CAWSGGHTGNTIYF. The CDR3 bases are TGTGCCTGGAGTGGTGGACATACTGGAAACACCATATATTTT.

The genes are TRBV4-2 and TRBJ1-5; D remains unclear. The V end lost 0 bases, the J end lost 3 bases, and 9 bases lay between the germline ends. The CDR3 extends over 15 amino acids. CDR1 is LGHNA and CDR2 is YNFKEQ in the germline V gene. The CDR3 spells CASSQDLTSNQPQHF. The CDR3 DNA follows: TGTGCCAGCAGCCAAGATCTAACCTCCAATCAGCCCCAGCATTTT.

The rearrangement links TRBV7-8 to TRBJ2-3; TRBD2 agrees at 10 bases. There are 14 residues in the CDR3. Germline values: CDR1 SGHVS, CDR2 FQNEAQ. V was clipped by 7 bases and J by 5 bases; unmatched bases: 6. Here the CDR3 DNA reads TGTGCCAGCACCCGAGCGGGGGGGCAAGATACGCAGTATTTT. Translation gives CASTRAGGQDTQYF.

This clone appeared a single time. The rearrangement joins TRBV7-9 to TRBJ2-7; tentative D call: TRBD1 (5 bases). CDR3 size: 14 residues. Germline-derived CDR1 and CDR2 are SEHNR and FQNEAQ (reference sequence). Trimming removed 6 bases at V and 9 bases at J, with 21 bases between. CDR3 protein: CASSIGEGEVRQYF. CDR3 DNA: TGTGCCAGCAGTATAGGGGAAGGGGAAGTTAGGCAGTACTTC. The complete variable domain, with remaining parts taken from reference TRBV7-9 and TRBJ2-7, reads DTGVSQNPRHKITKRGQNVTFRCDPISEHNRLYWYRQTLGQGPEFLTYFQNEAQLEKSRLLSDRFSAERPKGSFSTLEIQRTEQGDSAMYLCASSIGEGEVRQYFGPGTRLTVT.

This chain joins TRBV5-5 and TRBJ1-3, with D perhaps TRBD1 (5 bases). Between the trimmed V and J ends, which lost 5 bases and 0 bases, there was a span of 18 bases. CDR1 and CDR2 from the germline V gene are SGHKS and YYEKEE (reference sequence). This CDR3 is 17 amino acids long. The CDR3 DNA sequence: TGTGCCAGCAGTTGGGACTTCGGAGAGGCCTCTGGAAACACCATATATTTT. Amino acid sequence: CASSWDFGEASGNTIYF.

The DNA of the CDR3 is TGTGTCACCCTTGGGGGCAGCAATCAGCCCCAGCATTTT. Amino acids: CVTLGGSNQPQHF. The V and J genes are TRBV6-5 and TRBJ1-5; TRBD1 is a possible D gene (6 bases). The germline gives CDR1 MNHEY, CDR2 SVGAGI. The CDR3 loop spans 13 amino acids.

The chain employs TRBV19 and TRBJ1-2; no firm D call. The CDR3 runs 14 residues. The germline V gene has CDR1 LNHDA and CDR2 SQIVND (reference sequence). V shed 7 bases and J shed 8 bases, with 20 bases lying between them. CDR3 sequence: CASTTTNNPEGYTF. CDR3 DNA sequence: TGTGCCAGTACCACAACTAATAATCCGGAGGGCTACACCTTC.

The chain has TRBV5-1 and TRBJ2-3; 7 bases agree with TRBD2. After removal of 0 bases from V and 1 base from J, the junction contained 8 bases not matched to a gene. The germline gives CDR1 SGHRS, CDR2 YFSETQ. The CDR3 runs to 17 residues. DNA of the CDR3: TGCGCCAGCAGCTTGGACGGGGGGAATTACGGCACAGATACGCAGTATTTT. This sequence encodes CASSLDGGNYGTDTQYF. Full variable domain (remainder filled in from reference TRBV5-1 and TRBJ2-3): KAGVTQTPRYLIKTRGQQVTLSCSPISGHRSVSWYQQTPGQGLQFLFEYFSETQRNKGNFPGRFSGRQFSNSRSEMNVSTLELGDSALYLCASSLDGGNYGTDTQYFGPGTRLTVL.

The rearrangement uses TRBV7-9 and TRBJ1-2; a weak D match, TRBD1 (5 bases). V shed 5 bases and J shed 6 bases, with 13 bases lying between them. Germline lookup yields CDR1 SEHNR and CDR2 FQNEAQ (reference sequence). CDR3 length: 13 amino acids. In nucleotides, the CDR3 is TGTGCCAGCAGCCCATCAGGGTGGGATGGCTACACCTTC. It is translated as CASSPSGWDGYTF.

The chain combines TRBV7-6 with TRBJ2-7; possibly TRBD1 for D (5 bases). The V gene lost 1 base and the J gene lost 5 bases, with 15 bases spanning the gap. Germline CDR1 and CDR2: SGHVS and FNYEAQ. The CDR3 totals 15 residues. The chain's CDR3 is CASSLEPREGDEQYF. CDR3 DNA sequence: TGTGCCAGCAGCTTAGAACCCAGGGAAGGTGACGAGCAGTACTTC. Drawing the rest from reference TRBV7-6 and TRBJ2-7, the complete variable domain is GAGVSQSPRYKVTKRGQDVALRCDPISGHVSLYWYRQALGQGPEFLTYFNYEAQQDKSGLPNDRFSAERPEGSISTLTIQRTEQRDSAMYRCASSLEPREGDEQYFGPGTRLTVT.

The chain joins TRBV9 to TRBJ2-1, with 9 bases lining up with TRBD1. The germline V gene encodes CDR1 SGDLS and CDR2 YYNGEE. There are 15 residues in the CDR3. Germline trimming cut 2 bases from V and 3 bases from J; bases unmatched to any gene: 3. The CDR3 coding sequence is TGTGCCAGCAGCGTGGACAGGGGCGACTACAATGAGCAGTTCTTC. Residues: CASSVDRGDYNEQFF.

This clone was detected only a few times. This chain uses TRBV30 with TRBJ2-1; D remains ambiguous. V lost 2 bases to trimming and J lost 5 bases, with 7 bases between them. The CDR3 is 12 residues long. Germline V gene lookup returns CDR1 GTSNPN and CDR2 SVGIG (reference sequence). The CDR3 sequence is CAWSNQNNEQFF. CDR3 coding DNA: TGTGCCTGGAGTAACCAGAACAATGAGCAGTTCTTC.

In regard to this clone: The sample has other DNA sequences that encode this CDR3 too. The chain has TRBV5-1 and TRBJ2-3, with 7 positions matching TRBD1. Per germline, CDR1 SGHRS and CDR2 YFSETQ. V lost 4 bases, J lost 2 bases, and 4 bases stayed unmatched. The CDR3 is made up of 14 amino acids. CDR3 sequence (DNA): TGCGCCAGCAGCCTAGGACAGGTCACAGATACGCAGTATTTT. It encodes CASSLGQVTDTQYF.